This T cell receptor beta chain was captured in a study of post-analysis software for immune sequencing data. Study summary: The cohort encompassed relapsing-remitting, secondary progressive and progressive-relapsing multiple sclerosis disease courses.

Regarding this clonotype: The antigen remains undetermined.

Study-wide points: Those with multiple sclerosis, the patient group, showed significantly lower normalized Chao1 diversity than controls. Those samples that were prepared in the same batch co-clustered strongly by F measure. TRBV5-6, TRBV5-1 and TRBV20-1 were among several TRBV segments more frequent in patients than controls.

Germline loops: CDR1 MNHEY, CDR2 SVGAGI. Trimming stripped 2 bases from V and 1 base from J, with 9 bases between. The CDR3 loop spans 14 amino acids. Prepared libraries of TCR beta cDNA carried unique molecular identifiers. From the PCR reads, TCRdb called clonotypes with MiXCR, one entry per CDR3 protein. Of some 370,000 distinct CDR3 sequences listed, approximately 33% are singletons. V usage is TRBV6-5 and J usage is TRBJ2-7, with a tentative D call TRBD1 (5 bases). The sequencing input was blood. This TCR derives from a girl aged 5 to 17 with multiple sclerosis. CDR3 DNA: TGTGCCAGCAGTTACCGCCCAGGGTCCTACGAGCAGTACTTC. Amino acids: CASSYRPGSYEQYF.